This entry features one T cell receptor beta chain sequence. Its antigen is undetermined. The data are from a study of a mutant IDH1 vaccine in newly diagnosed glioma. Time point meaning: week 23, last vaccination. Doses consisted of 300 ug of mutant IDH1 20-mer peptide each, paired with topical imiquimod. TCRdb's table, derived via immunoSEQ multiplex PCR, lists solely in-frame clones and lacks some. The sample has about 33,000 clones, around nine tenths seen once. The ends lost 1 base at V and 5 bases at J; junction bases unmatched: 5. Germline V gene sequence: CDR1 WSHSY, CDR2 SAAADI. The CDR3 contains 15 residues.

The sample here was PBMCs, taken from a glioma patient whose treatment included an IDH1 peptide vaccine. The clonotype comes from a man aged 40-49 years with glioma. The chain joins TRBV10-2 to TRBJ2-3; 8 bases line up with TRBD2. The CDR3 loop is CASSELAGFGDTQYF. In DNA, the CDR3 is TGCGCCAGCAGTGAGTTAGCGGGGTTCGGAGATACGCAGTATTTT.